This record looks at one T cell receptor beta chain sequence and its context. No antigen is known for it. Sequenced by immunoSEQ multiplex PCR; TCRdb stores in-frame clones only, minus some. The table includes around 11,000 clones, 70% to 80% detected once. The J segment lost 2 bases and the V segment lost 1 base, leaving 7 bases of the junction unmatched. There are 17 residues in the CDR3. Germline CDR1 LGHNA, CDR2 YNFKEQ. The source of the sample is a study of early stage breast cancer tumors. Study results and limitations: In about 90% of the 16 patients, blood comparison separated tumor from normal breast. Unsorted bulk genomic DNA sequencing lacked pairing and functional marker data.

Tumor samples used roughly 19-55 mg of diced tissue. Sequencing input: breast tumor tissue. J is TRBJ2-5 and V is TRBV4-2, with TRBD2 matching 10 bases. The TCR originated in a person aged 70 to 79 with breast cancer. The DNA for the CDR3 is TGTGCCAGCAGCCAAGGGGCTAGCGGGGGCCTGCAAGAGACCCAGTACTTC. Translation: CASSQGASGGLQETQYF.